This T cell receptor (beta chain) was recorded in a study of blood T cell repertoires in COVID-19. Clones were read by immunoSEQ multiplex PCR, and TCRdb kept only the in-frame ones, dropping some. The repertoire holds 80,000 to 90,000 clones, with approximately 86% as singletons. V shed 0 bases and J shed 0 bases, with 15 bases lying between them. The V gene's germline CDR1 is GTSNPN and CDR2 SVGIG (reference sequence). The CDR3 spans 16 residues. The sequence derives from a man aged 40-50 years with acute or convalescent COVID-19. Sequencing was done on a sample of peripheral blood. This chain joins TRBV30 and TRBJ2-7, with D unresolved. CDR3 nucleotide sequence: TGTGCCTGGAGTGTACTCTCGGGTTACCTCTCCTACGAGCAGTACTTC. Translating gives CAWSVLSGYLSYEQYF. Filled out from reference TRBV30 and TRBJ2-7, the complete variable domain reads SQTIHQWPATLVQPVGSPLSLECTVEGTSNPNLYWYRQAAGRGLQLLFYSVGIGQISSEVPQNLSASRPQDRQFILSSKKLLLSDSGFYLCAWSVLSGYLSYEQYFGPGTRLTVT.